Listed below are T cell receptor beta chains from one sample, sequenced in a study of shared clonotypes between healthy human individuals. Some clones are missing from TCRdb's copy, which holds only in-frame ones; the method was immunoSEQ multiplex PCR. The sample has 1.5 million to 2.5 million clones, about 95% seen once. The sample comprised naive CD8+ T cells sorted from blood. The source of these receptors is a man between 18 and 29 years old in good health. Both conserved end residues are part of each CDR3. The D gene is left open where the match is weak. For some rows the clone size is stated as once, few or many, or as a class when expanded; others skip it.

len: 12
v_gene: TRBV7-6
j_gene: TRBJ1-2
abundance: NA
d_gene: NA
CDR3aa: CASSPGAYGYTF
CDR3nt: TGTGCCAGCAGTCCAGGGGCCTATGGCTACACCTTC

len: 16
v_gene: TRBV27
j_gene: TRBJ2-6
abundance: once
d_gene: NA
CDR3aa: CASSLEGPTGANVLTF
CDR3nt: TGTGCCAGCAGTTTAGAGGGGCCCACTGGGGCCAACGTCCTGACTTTC

len: 17
v_gene: TRBV14
j_gene: TRBJ1-2
abundance: NA
d_gene: TRBD1
CDR3aa: CASSQGQGDWRSYGYTF
CDR3nt: TGTGCCAGCAGCCAAGGACAGGGGGATTGGCGGAGCTATGGCTACACCTTC

len: 13
v_gene: TRBV6-1
j_gene: TRBJ2-7
abundance: NA
d_gene: NA
CDR3aa: CASSEDLSYEQYF
CDR3nt: TGTGCCAGCAGTGAAGATTTGTCCTACGAGCAGTACTTC

len: 16
v_gene: TRBV7-8
j_gene: TRBJ2-7
abundance: NA
d_gene: TRBD2
CDR3aa: CASSSPGLGGSREQYF
CDR3nt: TGTGCCAGCAGCTCCCCGGGTTTGGGCGGGAGCCGGGAGCAGTACTTC

len: 14
v_gene: TRBV7-9
j_gene: TRBJ2-7
abundance: NA
d_gene: NA
CDR3aa: CASSSPADSYEQYF
CDR3nt: TGTGCCAGCAGCTCTCCGGCAGACTCCTACGAGCAGTACTTC

len: 13
v_gene: TRBV5-1
j_gene: TRBJ2-3
abundance: NA
d_gene: NA
CDR3aa: CASSPRSADTQYF
CDR3nt: TGCGCCAGCAGCCCCCGTTCAGCGGATACGCAGTATTTT

len: 15
v_gene: TRBV4-1
j_gene: TRBJ2-1
abundance: NA
d_gene: TRBD2
CDR3aa: CASSPASGRANEQFF
CDR3nt: TGCGCCAGCAGCCCCGCTAGCGGGAGGGCCAATGAGCAGTTCTTC

len: 15
v_gene: TRBV27
j_gene: TRBJ2-1
abundance: NA
d_gene: NA
CDR3aa: CASSKRQVHFNEQFF
CDR3nt: TGTGCCAGCAGCAAAAGACAGGTCCACTTCAATGAGCAGTTCTTC

len: 13
v_gene: TRBV7-6
j_gene: TRBJ1-2
abundance: once
d_gene: NA
CDR3aa: CASKLRLGDGYTF
CDR3nt: TGTGCCAGCAAGCTTAGATTGGGTGATGGCTACACCTTC

len: 13
v_gene: TRBV15
j_gene: TRBJ1-1
abundance: NA
d_gene: NA
CDR3aa: CATSRAKGAEAFF
CDR3nt: TGTGCCACCAGCAGAGCCAAGGGGGCTGAAGCTTTCTTT